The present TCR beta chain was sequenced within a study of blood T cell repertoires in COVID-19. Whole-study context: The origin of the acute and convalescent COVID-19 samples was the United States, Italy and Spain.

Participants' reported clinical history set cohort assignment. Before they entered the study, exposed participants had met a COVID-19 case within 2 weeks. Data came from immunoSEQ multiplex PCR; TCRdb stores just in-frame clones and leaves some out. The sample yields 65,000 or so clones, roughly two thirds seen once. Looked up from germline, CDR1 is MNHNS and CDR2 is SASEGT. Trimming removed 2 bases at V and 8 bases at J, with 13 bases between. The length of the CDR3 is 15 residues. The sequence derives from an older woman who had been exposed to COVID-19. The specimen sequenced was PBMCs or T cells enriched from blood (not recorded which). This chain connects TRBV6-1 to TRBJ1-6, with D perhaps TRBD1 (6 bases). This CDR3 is CASSESQGTHSPLHF. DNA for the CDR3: TGTGCCAGCAGTGAATCTCAGGGGACCCATTCACCCCTCCACTTT.